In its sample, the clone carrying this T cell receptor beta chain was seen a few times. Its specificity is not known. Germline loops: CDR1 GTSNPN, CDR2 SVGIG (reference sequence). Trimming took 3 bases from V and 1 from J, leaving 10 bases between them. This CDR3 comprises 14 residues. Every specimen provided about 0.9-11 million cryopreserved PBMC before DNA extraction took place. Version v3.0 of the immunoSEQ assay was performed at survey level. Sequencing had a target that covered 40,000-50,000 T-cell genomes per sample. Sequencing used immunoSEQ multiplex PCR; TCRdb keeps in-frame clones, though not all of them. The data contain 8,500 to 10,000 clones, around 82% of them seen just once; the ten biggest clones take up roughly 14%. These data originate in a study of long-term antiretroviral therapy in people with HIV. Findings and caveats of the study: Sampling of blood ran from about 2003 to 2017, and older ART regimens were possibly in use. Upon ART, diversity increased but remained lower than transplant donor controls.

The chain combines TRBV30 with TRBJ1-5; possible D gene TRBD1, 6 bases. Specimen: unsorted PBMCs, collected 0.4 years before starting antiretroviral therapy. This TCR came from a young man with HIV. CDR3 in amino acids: CAWRGTGSNQPQHF. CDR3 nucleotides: TGTGCCTGGAGGGGAACAGGGAGCAATCAGCCCCAGCATTTT. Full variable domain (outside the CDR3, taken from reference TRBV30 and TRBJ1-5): SQTIHQWPATLVQPVGSPLSLECTVEGTSNPNLYWYRQAAGRGLQLLFYSVGIGQISSEVPQNLSASRPQDRQFILSSKKLLLSDSGFYLCAWRGTGSNQPQHFGDGTRLSIL.